Listed here is a single T cell receptor (beta chain). This clone was seen once. Its antigen is currently not known. No much larger clone exists at a distance of one base, and base qualities are not known. The immunoSEQ Assay, a bias-controlled multiplex PCR, was used to amplify TCRbeta CDR3 regions from genomic DNA. The authors processed their data as follows. The number of nucleated cells in each sample was estimated from the amplification of reference gene primers within the assay. To quantify the absolute abundance of each unique TCRbeta CDR3 rearrangement, sequence reads were collapsed and filtered. For each sample, productive Simpson clonality was calculated as the square root of Simpson's diversity index across productive rearrangements. This immuneACCESS table, as held by TCRdb, lists in-frame sequences with V and J called but not all clones. Of the missing ones, under half trace to an unresolved V gene in checked studies; the others have no known cause. Clone size and the V and J calls come from that table; the DNA yielded D and trimming. The sample data list about 490,000 clones, and approximately 85% of these were observed just once. The top ten clones comprise 3.2% of the sample.

This record belongs to a study of blood T cell repertoires in COVID-19 (dated by TCRdb to between 2020 and 2021). About the investigation overall: Collaborator samples came from the United States, Italy and Spain and covered acute and convalescent phases of COVID-19. The prospective study material was composed of cDNA or gDNA derived from T cells, B-cell-depleted T cells, or PBMCs. Deeply sampled blood TCRbeta repertoires from subjects exposed to, actively infected with, or recovered from COVID-19 were included in the dataset. The repertoires were made available in a free public database intended to serve as a resource for research on the immune response to SARS-CoV-2. Samples came from the ongoing ImmuneRACE study (first 160 participants) plus 1,254 subjects from 6 global collaborators. Sample metadata almost always included a de-identified subject ID, COVID-19 status, age in years and sex. Where available, HLA class I and class II types were taken from metadata supplied by the sample provider and were not determined by assay-based typing.

Overall study outcomes, separate from this receptor: Clinical and demographic metadata were provided uncurated, with the amount varying by source and participant.

The CDR3 covers 14 residues, taking in both the cysteine and the phenylalanine. The DNA shown is the 42-base CDR3, in frame from base 1. Trimming removed 6 bases from V and 3 bases from J, leaving 14 bases between the germline ends. CDR1 and CDR2, looked up from the germline V gene (reference sequence), are LNHDA and SQIVND. Whole blood was collected in K2EDTA tubes by collaborating institutions according to the institutions' own protocols. Collaborator samples were shipped for TCRbeta analysis as frozen whole blood, isolated PBMCs, or DNA extracted from either sample type. Sequenced input: peripheral blood. The clonotype was recovered from a human donor in a cohort sampled during active COVID-19. The chain links TRBV19 with TRBJ1-2; the D gene identity is not certain. CDR3 sequence: CASRSLQTDYGYTF. The bases are TGTGCCAGTAGATCTCTACAGACGGACTATGGCTACACCTTC.